This record covers a single T cell receptor beta chain. This sample stems from a study of blood T cell repertoires in COVID-19. Study-level information: Sources were T cells, B-cell-depleted T cells, or PBMCs; the material itself was cDNA or gDNA.

One Seattle source followed patients from active infection through their disease course. The CDR3 loop spans 13 amino acids. Trimming shortened V by 6 bases and J by 4 bases, and 12 bases separated the two germline ends. Germline assignment: CDR1 SGHAT and CDR2 FQNNGV. As handled by the study authors: Estimation of nucleated cell counts was performed using reference gene primer amplification. Some clones are missing from TCRdb's copy, which holds only in-frame ones; the method was immunoSEQ multiplex PCR. The V and J calls and clone size were taken over from that table, and D and trimming were inferred from the DNA. Of roughly 190,000 clones listed, approximately 87% are singletons.

The genes are TRBV11-2 and TRBJ1-2; possibly TRBD1 for D (6 bases). Sample: peripheral blood. The source of this sequence is an older woman with COVID-19, enrolled during active disease. The CDR3 spells CASSYGTTYGYTF. CDR3 DNA: TGTGCCAGCAGTTACGGGACAACCTATGGCTACACCTTC.